Reported below is one T cell receptor (beta chain). What this receptor recognizes is not known. Sequencer: Illumina HiSeq 2000. TCR beta cDNA libraries were made by 5'RACE template switching that added a universal primer site and unique molecular identifiers. cDNA synthesis was primed from the TCR beta constant segment and was followed by two successive PCR amplification steps. Under the source paper's analysis protocol: Reads were demultiplexed and grouped by UMI with MIGEC, and clonotypes were assembled and quantified with MiTCR. To exclude erroneous sequences, only TCR cDNA sequences supported by at least two reads were retained. Downstream repertoire analysis used the tcR package, and clonotypes were matched across fractions by CDR3 nucleotide sequence plus V segment. VDJmatch was used to annotate antigen specificity against VDJdb, with one amino acid substitution in CDR3 allowed. TCRdb reprocessed the reads into one record per CDR3 protein sequence, lacking DNA. The V and J calls and clone size come from TCRdb's table, not from the authors' own analysis. The sample's table covers almost 450,000 distinct CDR3 sequences. The top ten clones comprise 7.3% of the sample.

To determine HCMV serostatus, a commercial ELISA kit was used to detect HCMV-specific IgG in serum. Peripheral blood mononuclear cells were isolated from blood by Ficoll density gradient centrifugation. This entry comes from a study of T cells expressing NK-cell markers (TCRdb year 2020). As for the study more broadly: About eight donors provided sorted CD3+CD56+NKG2C+, CD3+CD56+NKG2C- and CD3+CD56-NKG2C+ T-cell subsets, whose TCR beta-chain repertoires were profiled. Among the eight sequenced donors, seven were HCMV-seropositive and one was HCMV-seronegative. Illumina HiSeq 2000/2500, MiSeq or NextSeq was used to sequence libraries as 2 x 150 bp reads. Randomly selected healthy volunteers, three men and five women, were used as the eight sequenced donors.

On the study overall, not on this receptor specifically: Whether the expanded NKG2C-expressing T cell clones were specific for HCMV antigens remained unclear. Those dominant clonotypes were again the most abundant among CD3+CD56-NKG2C+ cells in a handful of donors, at roughly 25-65%. In roughly 6 donors, the dominant CD3+CD56+NKG2C+ clonotypes were among the top 10 CD8+ clonotypes and accounted for about 1.0-7.5% of CD8+ T cells.

The TCR originated in a woman aged 18 to 69 in good health. Source material: blood T cells: a sorted CD56 or NKG2C T cell subset, CD4+ or CD8+ T cells, or bulk PBMC T cells (not recorded which).

The CDR3 has the sequence CATSALRGSKRETQYF. The chain joins TRBV15 to TRBJ2-5; TCRdb gives TRBD1 as the D gene, but with no DNA this cannot be confirmed. CDR3 length: 16 amino acids, cysteine to phenylalanine. The DNA sequence is not available. Taken from the germline V gene (reference sequence), the CDR1 and CDR2 loops are LNHNV and YYDKDF.